This entry lists 13 T cell receptor beta chains sequenced from one sample in a study of CD4 T cell repertoires in COVID-19 (dated by TCRdb to about 2021). Libraries came from the immunoSEQ multiplex PCR assay. Here the immuneACCESS table is served through TCRdb, limited to in-frame sequences with V and J called. Missing clones are a known gap in these copies; in checked studies unresolved V genes cover under half, and the rest lacks a known reason. In all, the sample holds approximately 75,000 clones, and around 82% of those were seen once. The ten largest clones add up to about 0.58% of the sample. In the paper's terms, the time point label means: sample from a COVID-19-recovered individual after infection. This specimen consisted of CD4+ T cells from peripheral blood, obtained after recovery from COVID-19. The receptors originated from a human donor who had COVID-19.

In DNA, the CDR3 is TGCGCCAGCAGCCGGCTAGCGGGAGTTACCGGGGAGCTGTTTTTT. Translated: CASSRLAGVTGELFF. The V and J genes are TRBV10-2 and TRBJ2-2, with 10 bases lining up with TRBD2. The CDR3 spans 15 residues. V gave up 6 bases and J gave up 5 bases; unmatched junction bases: 6. CDR1 and CDR2 from the germline V gene are WSHSY and SAAADI.

The CDR3 sequence is CASMRTSTYNEQFF. The DNA of the CDR3 is TGTGCCAGCATGAGGACTAGTACTTACAATGAGCAGTTCTTC. The chain combines TRBV2 with TRBJ2-1; TRBD2 matches at 7 bases. The CDR3 is 14 amino acids. V shed 7 bases and J 4 bases; nucleotides not matched to a gene: 7. The germline V gene has CDR1 SNHLY and CDR2 FYNNEI. The full variable domain, its missing parts supplied by reference TRBV2 and TRBJ2-1, is EPEVTQTPSHQVTQMGQEVILRCVPISNHLYFYWYRQILGQKVEFLVSFYNNEISEKSEIFDDQFSVERPDGSNFTLKIRSTKLEDSAMYFCASMRTSTYNEQFFGPGTRLTVL.

The sample holds one count of this clone. This chain uses TRBV27 with TRBJ1-1, with D tentatively TRBD1 (6 bases). There are 16 residues in the CDR3. Trimming removed 6 bases from V and 4 bases from J, with 21 bases in between. Germline V gene sequence: CDR1 MNHEY, CDR2 SMNVEV (reference sequence). CDR3 sequence: CASSTTGLRILTEAFF. In DNA, the CDR3 is TGTGCCAGCAGCACCACAGGGTTGAGGATTCTCACTGAAGCTTTCTTT.

This sequence joins TRBV11-1 and TRBJ2-2; TRBD1 matches 9 bases. The CDR3 spans 15 residues. V shed 5 bases and J 3 bases; nucleotides not matched to a gene: 4. The germline V gene has CDR1 SGHAT and CDR2 FQDESV (reference sequence). The CDR3 region has the DNA TGTGCCAGCAGCCCTAGACAGGGGGACACCGGGGAGCTGTTTTTT. It codes for CASSPRQGDTGELFF.

The chain is built from TRBV19 and TRBJ1-3, with D possibly TRBD1 on 6 matching bases. Deletions cut 5 bases from V and 11 bases from J, with 16 bases between. This CDR3 is 13 amino acids long. CDR1 is LNHDA and CDR2 is SQIVND in the germline V gene (reference sequence). The CDR3 protein is CASSYVTGGSIYF. CDR3 bases: TGTGCCAGTAGTTACGTGACAGGAGGATCCATATATTTT.

The V call is TRBV7-3, the J call TRBJ1-1; perhaps TRBD1 as D (6 bases). The V and J ends lost 1 base and 0 bases respectively, with 9 bases between them. Germline V gene sequence: CDR1 SGHTA, CDR2 FQGTGA. The CDR3 is made up of 15 amino acids. The CDR3 reads CASSLNSGVNTEAFF. The CDR3 DNA reads TGTGCCAGCAGCTTAAATTCAGGGGTGAACACTGAAGCTTTCTTT.

V is TRBV5-1 and J is TRBJ2-7; TRBD2 might be the D (7 bases). Germline assignment: CDR1 SGHRS and CDR2 YFSETQ. V lost 0 bases to trimming and J lost 6 bases, with 16 bases between them. CDR3 length: 15 amino acids. DNA for the CDR3: TGCGCCAGCAGCTTGGTTGGCAGGGAGGGGGGCGAGCAGTACTTC. This encodes CASSLVGREGGEQYF.

The chain couples TRBV19 to TRBJ2-3; D might be TRBD2 (6 bases). The V and J ends lost 0 bases and 2 bases respectively, with 12 bases between them. The CDR3 has 16 residues. Germline V gene lookup returns CDR1 LNHDA and CDR2 SQIVND (reference sequence). The CDR3 loop reads CASSIDSGGPTDTQYF. The CDR3 DNA reads as TGTGCCAGTAGTATAGATAGCGGAGGGCCCACAGATACGCAGTATTTT.

The rearrangement links TRBV7-2 to TRBJ2-3; 7 bases are shared with TRBD1. The V gene's germline CDR1 is SGHTA and CDR2 FQGNSA. The CDR3 is made up of 15 amino acids. J gave up 4 bases and V 1 base, and 5 bases lay outside the gene matches. The CDR3 DNA sequence: TGTGCCAGCAGCTTAGACGACAGGGCCGCAGATACGCAGTATTTT. It yields the protein CASSLDDRAADTQYF.

The rearrangement links TRBV2 to TRBJ2-3; 9 bases line up with TRBD2. Germline values: CDR1 SNHLY, CDR2 FYNNEI. The CDR3 consists of 14 residues. The trim removed 4 bases at V and 4 bases at J, leaving 3 bases unmatched. The CDR3 DNA follows: TGTGCCAGCAGTGGCCTAGCGGGACCAGATACGCAGTATTTT. Translated, it gives CASSGLAGPDTQYF.

This clone was picked up a small number of times. The chain has TRBV18 and TRBJ2-1, with 7 bases matching TRBD1. J was trimmed by 6 bases and V by 2 bases; bases with no gene match: 4. Germline V gene sequence: CDR1 KGHSH, CDR2 LQKENI. The CDR3 spans 14 residues. This CDR3 is CASSPENRGNEQFF. CDR3 bases: TGTGCCAGCTCACCAGAAAACAGGGGCAATGAGCAGTTCTTC.

The chain couples TRBV28 to TRBJ2-1; D gene uncertain. Per germline, CDR1 MDHEN and CDR2 SYDVKM. V was trimmed by 6 bases and J by 4 bases, leaving 19 bases between them. This CDR3 is 16 amino acids long. The CDR3: CASSFPPTALYNEQFF. The CDR3, as DNA: TGTGCCAGCAGCTTCCCCCCGACGGCCTTGTACAATGAGCAGTTCTTC.

This chain connects TRBV7-8 to TRBJ2-3; TRBD1 matches at 7 bases. The CDR3 runs 15 residues. V gave up 6 bases and J gave up 3 bases; unmatched junction bases: 9. CDR1 and CDR2 (germline): SGHVS, FQNEAQ. The CDR3 sequence is CASSPRQGRTDTQYF. CDR3 sequence (DNA): TGTGCCAGCAGTCCCAGACAGGGTAGAACAGATACGCAGTATTTT.